A single sample gave rise to the 30 T cell receptor beta chains below, sequenced in a study of identifying expanded T cells in peripheral blood. Assay: immunoSEQ multiplex PCR; the TCRdb copy retains only in-frame clones and omits some. This sample has 50,000 to 75,000 clones, with about four fifths found just once. What was sequenced was blood. These receptors came from a person aged 18 to 70 in good health.

The chain couples TRBV5-6 to TRBJ2-1; 10 bases are a match to TRBD2. The trim removed 2 bases at V and 8 bases at J, leaving 16 bases unmatched. The germline V gene has CDR1 SGHDT and CDR2 YYEEEE. CDR3 length: 18 amino acids. The CDR3 nucleotides are TGTGCCAGCAGCTTCCCCCCGGGTAGCGGGAGGACCACTGATGAGCAGTTCTTC. Amino acids: CASSFPPGSGRTTDEQFF.

CDR3 loop: CASSLYPAGGRGEQFF. In nucleotides, the CDR3 is TGTGCCAGCAGTTTATATCCAGCGGGGGGGCGGGGAGAGCAGTTCTTC. The gene calls are TRBV27 and TRBJ2-1, with TRBD2 matching 10 bases. CDR1 and CDR2 (germline): MNHEY, SMNVEV (reference sequence). V was clipped by 1 base and J by 10 bases; unmatched bases: 10. There are 16 residues in the CDR3.

This clone was counted once. This chain connects TRBV6-5 to TRBJ1-3; perhaps TRBD1 as D (6 bases). Germline V gene sequence: CDR1 MNHEY, CDR2 SVGAGI. The V gene lost 6 bases and the J gene lost 3 bases, with 15 bases spanning the gap. The CDR3 loop spans 15 amino acids. The CDR3 here is CASRQGRVIGNTIYF. CDR3 DNA sequence: TGTGCCAGCAGACAGGGACGAGTGATTGGAAACACCATATATTTT.

V usage is TRBV19 and J usage is TRBJ2-3; D unresolved. The CDR3 covers 14 residues. The germline V gene encodes CDR1 LNHDA and CDR2 SQIVND (reference sequence). The CDR3 DNA is TGTGGAGTGGGTGGTGGGCCTTTTCCAGATACGCAGTATTTT. Amino acids: CGVGGGPFPDTQYF.

In this sample, this clone turned up a few times. The V call is TRBV2, the J call TRBJ2-1; no clear D. The V gene lost 6 bases and the J gene lost 5 bases, with 14 bases spanning the gap. Germline loops: CDR1 SNHLY, CDR2 FYNNEI. CDR3 length equals 14 residues. DNA for the CDR3: TGTGCCAGCAGCGGACCCGACCTTAACAATGAGCAGTTCTTC. Translated, it gives CASSGPDLNNEQFF.

The CDR3, as DNA: TGTGCCAGCTCCCTTTCGAATGTCGAGCAGTACGTC. Residues: CASSLSNVEQYV. The rearrangement links TRBV6-1 to TRBJ2-7; D ambiguous. Looked up from germline, CDR1 is MNHNS and CDR2 is SASEGT. Between the trimmed V and J ends, which lost 8 bases and 6 bases, there was a span of 14 bases. The CDR3 is 12 amino acids.

The rearrangement joins TRBV6-5 to TRBJ2-3; either TRBD1 or TRBD2 may fit D (5 bases each). The CDR3 runs 11 residues. The ends were cut back, 9 bases at V and 5 bases at J, with 9 bases in the middle. Germline V CDR1 and CDR2: MNHEY, SVGAGI. DNA of the CDR3: TGTGCCAGTCGAGGGGTAGATACGCAGTATTTT. This sequence encodes CASRGVDTQYF.

The V call is TRBV7-6, the J call TRBJ1-2; the D gene is possibly TRBD1 (5 bases). V was pared by 4 bases and J by 8 bases, with 20 bases between. CDR1 and CDR2 from the germline V gene are SGHVS and FNYEAQ. The CDR3 is made up of 15 amino acids. The CDR3 loop reads CASSSPDQGVWGYTF. For the CDR3, the DNA is TGTGCCAGCAGCTCACCAGACCAGGGCGTGTGGGGCTACACCTTC.

The chain carries TRBV30 and TRBJ1-2; no firm D call. Germline lookup yields CDR1 GTSNPN and CDR2 SVGIG (reference sequence). Deletions cut 0 bases from V and 5 bases from J, with 13 bases between. This CDR3 spans 14 amino acids. The CDR3 nucleotides are TGTGCCTGGAGTGTAATGCAGTCCTCTTATGGCTACACCTTC. It is translated as CAWSVMQSSYGYTF.

A few counts support this clone. This rearrangement joins TRBV7-9 to TRBJ1-1, with D possibly matching TRBD1 (5 bases). V dropped 4 bases and J dropped 0 bases, with 12 bases sitting between them. The CDR3 extends over 15 amino acids. Germline assignment: CDR1 SEHNR and CDR2 FQNEAQ (reference sequence). CDR3 nucleotides: TGTGCCAGCAGCTGGGCAGGGTCAATGAACACTGAAGCTTTCTTT. This gives the protein CASSWAGSMNTEAFF.

CDR3: CASSKLNFYGYTF. CDR3 sequence (DNA): TGTGCCAGTAGTAAATTAAACTTCTATGGCTACACCTTC. V and J are TRBV19 and TRBJ1-2; D remains unclear. CDR1 and CDR2 from the germline V gene are LNHDA and SQIVND (reference sequence). V was clipped by 4 bases and J by 4 bases, with 10 bases between them. The CDR3 extends over 13 amino acids. Full variable domain (missing parts from reference TRBV19 and TRBJ1-2): DGGITQSPKYLFRKEGQNVTLSCEQNLNHDAMYWYRQDPGQGLRLIYYSQIVNDFQKGDIAEGYSVSREKKESFPLTVTSAQKNPTAFYLCASSKLNFYGYTFGSGTRLTVV.

This chain connects TRBV30 to TRBJ1-2; TRBD1 aligns across 8 bases. V dropped 3 bases and J dropped 4; count of bases not matched to a gene: 10. Germline V CDR1 and CDR2: GTSNPN, SVGIG (reference sequence). The CDR3 contains 15 residues. Written as DNA, the CDR3 is TGTGCCTGGAGCCGAATAGACAGGGGTGGCTATGGCTACACCTTC. It codes for CAWSRIDRGGYGYTF.

The rearrangement uses TRBV6-1 and TRBJ2-2; D might be TRBD1 (5 bases). CDR3 length: 14 amino acids. Germline CDR1 reads MNHNS; CDR2 reads SASEGT. Trimming shortened V by 8 bases and J by 4 bases, and 14 bases separated the two germline ends. Here the CDR3 reads CASWEGVGTGELFF. CDR3 bases: TGTGCCAGCTGGGAAGGGGTAGGCACCGGGGAGCTGTTTTTT.

The V call is TRBV30, the J call TRBJ2-5, with D maybe TRBD1 (7 bases). V was trimmed by 4 bases and J by 10 bases, leaving 22 bases between them. CDR1 GTSNPN and CDR2 SVGIG come from the germline V gene (reference sequence). This CDR3 spans 14 amino acids. The CDR3 coding sequence is TGTGCCTGGACCCAGGGGAGGTTTCAGGGGGGCCAGTACTTC. Translating gives CAWTQGRFQGGQYF.

In the case of this clone: A clone one base away is much larger, so this may be a read error. This chain uses TRBV2 with TRBJ1-5; D not resolved. Trimming left V 4 bases short and J 6 bases short, with 10 bases between. The CDR3 runs to 13 residues. In germline, CDR1 is SNHLY, CDR2 FYNNEI. Here the CDR3 reads CASSAEQFQPQHF. The CDR3 region has the DNA TGTGCCAGCAGTGCGGAACAGTTTCAGCCCCAGCATTTT.

The J gene is TRBJ2-2, the V gene TRBV27, with 11 bases lining up with TRBD2. The CDR3 has 16 amino acids. Looked up from germline, CDR1 is MNHEY and CDR2 is SMNVEV (reference sequence). V shed 7 bases and J 7 bases; nucleotides not matched to a gene: 11. The CDR3 DNA sequence: TGTGCCAGCACCTCAAGACTAGCGGGGAGGATCGGGGAGCTGTTTTTT. It codes for CASTSRLAGRIGELFF.

This chain uses TRBV2 with TRBJ2-5; D remains unclear. Germline CDR1 reads SNHLY; CDR2 reads FYNNEI. The V end was cut by 4 bases, the J end by 5 bases, with 2 bases between. The CDR3 loop spans 10 amino acids. Written as DNA, the CDR3 is TGTGCCAGCAGTGGTGAGACCCAGTACTTC. It yields the protein CASSGETQYF. The full variable domain, rest sourced from reference TRBV2 and TRBJ2-5, is EPEVTQTPSHQVTQMGQEVILRCVPISNHLYFYWYRQILGQKVEFLVSFYNNEISEKSEIFDDQFSVERPDGSNFTLKIRSTKLEDSAMYFCASSGETQYFGPGTRLLVL.

The J gene is TRBJ2-5, the V gene TRBV18; TRBD2 agrees at 7 bases. The V gene's germline CDR1 is KGHSH and CDR2 LQKENI. V lost 2 bases to trimming and J lost 0 bases; unmatched junction nucleotides: 6. The CDR3 extends over 16 amino acids. This CDR3 is CASSPTRDYNQETQYF. DNA of the CDR3: TGTGCCAGCTCACCAACCCGGGACTACAACCAAGAGACCCAGTACTTC. Looking up the rest from reference TRBV18 and TRBJ2-5 gives the full variable domain: NAGVMQNPRHLVRRRGQEARLRCSPMKGHSHVYWYRQLPEEGLKFMVYLQKENIIDESGMPKERFSAEFPKEGPSILRIQQVVRGDSAAYFCASSPTRDYNQETQYFGPGTRLLVL.

The rearrangement uses TRBV9 and TRBJ1-3; 8 nucleotides match TRBD1. Germline CDR1 and CDR2: SGDLS and YYNGEE. J gave up 11 bases and V 4 bases, and 14 bases lay outside the gene matches. There are 15 residues in the CDR3. The CDR3 here is CASSLGTGVLNPIYF. In DNA, the CDR3 is TGTGCCAGCAGCTTAGGGACAGGAGTACTTAACCCCATATATTTT.

The rearrangement uses TRBV5-6 and TRBJ1-4; D is undetermined. The CDR3 extends over 15 amino acids. Per germline, CDR1 SGHDT and CDR2 YYEEEE. V lost 1 base and J lost 0, with 7 bases in between. The CDR3 reads CASSLYGATNEKLFF. CDR3 nucleotides: TGTGCCAGCAGCTTGTACGGAGCAACTAATGAAAAACTGTTTTTT.

The V and J genes are TRBV12-5 and TRBJ2-7; D call uncertain. CDR1 and CDR2 (germline): LGHNT, FRNRAP. The CDR3 extends over 12 amino acids. The V and J ends lost 7 bases and 3 bases respectively, with 10 bases between them. The CDR3, as DNA: TGTGCTAGTGCTCCGGGTTGCTACGAGCAGTACGTC. It encodes CASAPGCYEQYV.

The rearrangement joins TRBV11-3 to TRBJ2-5; 7 positions agree with TRBD1. The V gene end was trimmed by 5 bases and the J gene end by 4 bases; junction bases not matched to a gene: 7. This CDR3 spans 14 amino acids. Germline assignment: CDR1 SGHNT and CDR2 YENEEA. CDR3 DNA: TGTGCCAGCAGCCCTACGAGGGGGCGAGAGACCCAGTACTTC. As protein: CASSPTRGRETQYF.

The CDR3 DNA reads TGTGCCAGCAGTGAAGCTGATACGGGGGGTCTGGATGAAAAACTGTTTTTT. Amino acid sequence: CASSEADTGGLDEKLFF. The V and J genes are TRBV6-1 and TRBJ1-4; perhaps TRBD1 as D (5 bases). This CDR3 contains 17 residues. CDR1 is MNHNS and CDR2 is SASEGT in the germline V gene. Deletions cut 0 bases from V and 6 bases from J, with 17 bases between.

This clone was seen a few times. The chain recombines TRBV2 with TRBJ2-7; 7 bases map to TRBD2. The J segment lost 1 base and the V segment lost 2 bases, leaving 8 bases of the junction unmatched. The germline V gene encodes CDR1 SNHLY and CDR2 FYNNEI. This CDR3 is built from 16 residues. The CDR3 protein is CASSENPGGTSYEQYV. Written as DNA, the CDR3 is TGTGCCAGCAGTGAAAATCCGGGGGGAACTTCCTACGAGCAGTACGTC.

This clone was picked up many times. The CDR3 DNA sequence: TGTGCCAGCACCCAAGGGACAGGGGCGCGAGATACGCAGTATTTT. It translates to CASTQGTGARDTQYF. The J gene is TRBJ2-3, the V gene TRBV5-4, with 10 nucleotides matching TRBD1. CDR1 and CDR2 (germline): SGHNT, YYREEE (reference sequence). The CDR3 spans 15 residues. Trimming cost V 6 bases and J 5 bases; bases outside gene matches: 9. The variable domain in full, completed from reference TRBV5-4 and TRBJ2-3, reads ETGVTQSPTHLIKTRGQQVTLRCSSQSGHNTVSWYQQALGQGPQFIFQYYREEENGRGNFPPRFSGLQFPNYSSELNVNALELDDSALYLCASTQGTGARDTQYFGPGTRLTVL.

DNA for the CDR3: TGTGCCAGCAGCTTACTTACAGGGGGACAGACCCAGTACTTC. As protein: CASSLLTGGQTQYF. The rearrangement joins TRBV7-9 to TRBJ2-5, with TRBD1 matching 8 bases. This CDR3 has 14 residues. The V gene's germline CDR1 is SEHNR and CDR2 FQNEAQ (reference sequence). After removal of 2 bases from V and 6 bases from J, the junction contained 5 bases not matched to a gene.

This chain joins TRBV28 and TRBJ1-5; TRBD1 aligns across 9 bases. Germline assignment: CDR1 MDHEN and CDR2 SYDVKM. The length of the CDR3 is 14 residues. After removal of 7 bases from V and 5 bases from J, the junction contained 6 bases not matched to a gene. CDR3 sequence (DNA): TGTGCCAGCAAGGTGGGACAGGGCCATCAGCCCCAGCATTTT. Protein: CASKVGQGHQPQHF.

The genes are TRBV6-1 and TRBJ1-2; maybe TRBD1 (5 bases). The CDR3 is 15 amino acids. V lost 1 base, J lost 0 bases, and 9 bases lay in between. Per the germline V gene, CDR1 is MNHNS and CDR2 is SASEGT. CDR3 in DNA: TGTGCCAGCAGTGAAGACAGGATAGCTAACTATGGCTACACCTTC. Encoded protein: CASSEDRIANYGYTF.

This clone came up a few times. V and J are TRBV7-9 and TRBJ1-5, with TRBD1 identical over 12 bases. Germline values: CDR1 SEHNR, CDR2 FQNEAQ (reference sequence). V was pared by 6 bases and J by 7 bases, with 13 bases of the junction left unmatched. This CDR3 spans 17 amino acids. The CDR3 region has the DNA TGTGCCAGCAGTCCAGCGGAGGGACAGGGGGCCGGGCAGCCCCAGCATTTT. Amino acids: CASSPAEGQGAGQPQHF.

This chain joins TRBV5-4 and TRBJ2-3; 8 nucleotides line up with TRBD2. This CDR3 spans 15 amino acids. Germline V lookup: CDR1 SGHNT, CDR2 YYREEE (reference sequence). With 0 bases clipped from V and 6 bases from J, the junction kept 6 bases outside the gene matches. This CDR3 reads CASSLGSGGADTQYF. The DNA of the CDR3 is TGTGCCAGCAGCTTGGGGAGCGGGGGAGCGGATACGCAGTATTTT.